This TCR beta chain came from a study of molecular identifiers for immune sequencing clone quantification. This clonotype was detected many times. The antigen is not known. From the PCR reads, TCRdb called clonotypes with MiXCR, one entry per CDR3 protein. The sample contains under 350,000 distinct CDR3 sequences, roughly a quarter of which appear only once. The ends were cut back, 3 bases at V and 1 base at J, with 5 bases in the middle. Germline CDR1 reads SEHNR; CDR2 reads FQNEAQ (reference sequence). This CDR3 region has 13 residues. Study findings and constraints: Jurkat TCR RNA that was spiked in from one cell was reportedly detectable among one million naive cells. Over 98% of CMV-specific effector molecules, but under 1% of naive ones, were in clones above 20 copies.

Sequenced: naive CD8+ T cells from blood, with Jurkat cell RNA spiked in. Subset noted: FACS-sorted CD8+CD4-CCR7+CD45RA+ naive T cells. The rearrangement uses TRBV7-9 and TRBJ2-3; D is unresolved. The clonotype was recovered from a human donor in good health. Some libraries in this study had Jurkat cell RNA spiked in. The CDR3 loop reads CASSFVGTDTQYF. CDR3 coding DNA: TGTGCCAGCAGCTTCGTCGGCACAGATACGCAGTATTTT.